This T cell receptor beta chain stems from a study of post-analysis software for immune sequencing data. Study-wide background: Relapsing-remitting, secondary progressive and progressive-relapsing forms made up the multiple sclerosis disease courses.

Study findings and constraints: About five TRBV segments were more frequent in patients than controls; TRBV5-6, TRBV5-1 and TRBV20-1 belonged to this group. Samples prepared in the same batch strongly co-clustered by F measure. Relative to controls, patients with multiple sclerosis showed significantly lower normalized Chao1 diversity.

Carried by the TCR beta cDNA libraries were unique molecular identifiers. The source material, roughly 0.9 to 10 million T cells, gave rise to about 490,000 cDNA molecules. TCRdb reanalysed the PCR reads using MiXCR and keeps one entry per CDR3 protein. The table includes some 500,000 distinct CDR3 sequences, roughly 46% detected once. About this clonotype: Its cognate antigen is unknown.

This CDR3 is built from 15 residues. CDR1 is MGHRA, CDR2 YSYEKL, per germline. Trimming took 2 bases from V and 3 from J, leaving 14 bases between them. The V call is TRBV4-1, the J call TRBJ2-7; D gene uncertain. Sequencing was done on a sample of blood. This TCR was sampled from a girl aged 5-17 years with multiple sclerosis. CDR3 loop: CASSQTTELYYEQYF. CDR3 in DNA: TGCGCCAGCAGCCAAACGACGGAGCTTTACTACGAGCAGTACTTC.